This TCR beta chain is from a study of cytomegalovirus exposure and HLA in healthy donors. Broader study findings: The investigators catalogued 150 or so TCR beta chains as cytomegalovirus-associated. TCR beta V segments were, for the most part, productive about 87% or about 30% of the time in an earlier analysis. Generally TCR sequences proved uncommon, though certain public TCRs appeared in numerous donors.

The CDR3 runs 13 residues. The ends were cut back, 0 bases at V and 15 bases at J, with 13 bases in the middle. The germline CDR1 and CDR2 sequences are SGDLS and YYNGEE. The donors, nominally healthy at sampling, likely had unrecorded immune exposures. The primer mix had 60 Vbeta and 13 Jbeta primers. Data came from immunoSEQ multiplex PCR; TCRdb stores just in-frame clones and leaves some out. The sample yields roughly 100,000 clones, 76% seen once. Worth noting for this clone: As yet, its antigen is unknown.

This sequence joins TRBV9 and TRBJ2-6; a weak D match, TRBD2 (5 bases). The receptor was derived from a man aged 40-50 years in good health and CMV-seropositive. What was sequenced was PBMCs. CDR3 in amino acids: CASSVGSEDGLTF. Here the CDR3 DNA reads TGTGCCAGCAGCGTAGGGTCGGAGGACGGCCTGACTTTC.